This T cell receptor beta chain comes out of a study of T cell changes during pregnancy in multiple sclerosis. Clones were sequenced by immunoSEQ multiplex PCR, and TCRdb holds only the in-frame ones, with some missing. The sample shows approximately 30,000 clones, 90% of them seen only once. V shed 0 bases and J shed 0 bases, with 19 bases lying between them. Germline CDR1 reads SGDLS; CDR2 reads YYNGEE. The CDR3 spans 19 residues. The TCR was taken from a female donor with multiple sclerosis, enrolled in a pregnancy study. Sequencing was performed on CD8+ T cells from peripheral blood mononuclear cells, taken in the first trimester of pregnancy. The V call is TRBV9, the J call TRBJ1-5, with D hard to call. The CDR3 sequence: CASSVGARWVRYSNQPQHF. CDR3 DNA sequence: TGTGCCAGCAGCGTAGGGGCCCGGTGGGTGCGATATAGCAATCAGCCCCAGCATTTT.